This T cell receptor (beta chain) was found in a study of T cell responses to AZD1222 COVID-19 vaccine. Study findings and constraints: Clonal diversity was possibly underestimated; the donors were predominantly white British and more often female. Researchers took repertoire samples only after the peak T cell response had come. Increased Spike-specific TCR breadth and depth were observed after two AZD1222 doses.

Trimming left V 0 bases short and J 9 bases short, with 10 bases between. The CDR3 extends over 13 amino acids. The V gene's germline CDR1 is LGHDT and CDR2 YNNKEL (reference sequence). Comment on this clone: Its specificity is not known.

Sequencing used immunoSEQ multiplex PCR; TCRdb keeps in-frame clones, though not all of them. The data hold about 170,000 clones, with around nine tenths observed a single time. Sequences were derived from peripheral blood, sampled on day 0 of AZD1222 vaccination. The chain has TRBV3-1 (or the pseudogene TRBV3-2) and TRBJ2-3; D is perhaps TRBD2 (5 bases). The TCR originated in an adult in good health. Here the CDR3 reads CASSQELLVTQYF. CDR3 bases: TGTGCCAGCAGCCAAGAATTACTAGTAACGCAGTATTTT.